This T cell receptor (beta chain) is drawn from a study of post-analysis software for immune sequencing data. The study, taken as a whole, reports: With TRBV5-6, TRBV5-1 and TRBV20-1 included, about 5 TRBV segments were more frequent in patients than in controls.

Each TCR beta cDNA library carried unique molecular identifiers. TCRdb recomputed calls from the PCR reads with MiXCR, one row per CDR3 protein. Counted here are about 200,000 distinct CDR3 sequences, about 30% occurring once; the ten biggest clones make up 3% to 4%. Comments on this clonotype: What it binds is unknown.

CDR1 and CDR2 from the germline V gene are DFQATT and SNEGSKA (reference sequence). Deletions cut 1 base from V and 6 bases from J, with 16 bases between. This CDR3 has 15 residues. V and J are TRBV20-1 and TRBJ1-5; TRBD1 is a possible D gene (5 bases). Material: blood. The sequence was collected from a girl aged 2-17 years with multiple sclerosis. The CDR3 DNA reads TGCAGTGCTAGAGGGGGGGGAGATCTAAGTCAGCCCCAGCATTTT. This translates into CSARGGGDLSQPQHF.